Following are 5 T cell receptor beta chains from one sample sequenced in a study of naive and memory T cell subsets. The sample's treatment: skin biopsy from PPD injection site in Mantoux-positive individual. An oligonucleotide containing a UMI was ligated to the 3' end of TCR cDNA. Four PCR rounds used nested alpha and beta constant region primers plus the SP2 primer. TCRdb called the UMI-ligation and nested PCR reads again in MiXCR, with one record for every CDR3 protein. There are 35,000 to 40,000 distinct CDR3 sequences in the sample; 9.5% to 12% occur only once, and roughly 3.9% lies in the top ten. This specimen consisted of skin, obtained from a tuberculin skin test site. These receptors came from an adult in good health.

On this clonotype itself: The junction and the germline gene differ at one end; a read error may be behind it. This sequence joins TRBV7-7 and TRBJ1-1, with unresolved D. Germline V CDR1 and CDR2: SSHAT, FNYEAQ (reference sequence). The CDR3 covers 13 residues. The CDR3 sequence: CASSRTTNTEAFF. Here the CDR3 DNA reads TGTGCTAGCAGCCGTACTACGAACACTGAAGCTTTCTTT.

This clonotype was seen many times. J is TRBJ2-7 and V is TRBV28; no reliable D call. The CDR3 is 13 amino acids. V lost 5 bases and J lost 3, with 11 bases in between. The germline V gene encodes CDR1 MDHEN and CDR2 SYDVKM. The CDR3 region is CASSQNPSYEQYF. The CDR3 DNA is TGTGCCAGCAGTCAAAACCCGAGCTACGAGCAGTACTTC.

This clonotype was seen a handful of times. The chain is built from TRBV5-1 and TRBJ1-2, with 8 bases matching TRBD1. Losses at the gene ends were 3 bases for V and 6 bases for J; bases not matched to a gene: 7. The germline V gene encodes CDR1 SGHRS and CDR2 YFSETQ. The CDR3 is 14 amino acids. The CDR3 DNA reads as TGCGCCAGCAGCTCGACCTCGACAGGGGATGGCTACACCTTC. This gives the protein CASSSTSTGDGYTF.

The J gene is TRBJ1-6, the V gene TRBV4-2; D is possibly TRBD1 (6 bases). The CDR3 length is 16 residues. V dropped 2 bases and J dropped 2 bases, with 10 bases sitting between them. The germline gives CDR1 LGHNA, CDR2 YNFKEQ. As DNA, the CDR3 is TGTGCCAGCAGCCAACAGGGGAGGGCCTATAATTCACCCCTCCACTTT. As protein: CASSQQGRAYNSPLHF.

This clonotype is judged medium-sized. CDR3 sequence reads: CASSLQETLHF. The CDR3, as DNA: TGTGCCAGCAGCTTACAGGAGACCCTCCACTTT. The chain couples TRBV7-9 to TRBJ1-6, with D uncertain. The CDR3 totals 11 residues. Germline V gene lookup returns CDR1 SEHNR and CDR2 FQNEAQ (reference sequence). V was clipped by 2 bases and J by 14 bases, with 7 bases between them.